This T cell receptor beta chain was identified during a study of control samples from healthy donors and cancer patients. Libraries were prepared by immunoSEQ multiplex PCR; TCRdb keeps only in-frame clonotypes and omits some of them. The sample includes 100,000 to 150,000 clones, nearly 90% of them seen just once. In this sample, this clone turned up once. CDR3 size: 13 residues. V was shortened by 10 bases and J by 8 bases, with 19 bases between the two germline ends. The germline V gene has CDR1 SEHNR and CDR2 FQNEAQ (reference sequence). The receptor's source is a man aged 45-65 years in good health. Sequences were obtained from blood. The V call is TRBV7-9, the J call TRBJ2-3; D might be TRBD1 or TRBD2, each matching 5 bases. CDR3 sequence reads: CATRSREEGTQYF. Here the CDR3 DNA reads TGTGCCACCCGAAGCAGGGAAGAGGGTACGCAGTATTTT.